This TCR beta chain was found in a study of blood T cells in healthy people across ages. Findings and limits, study-wide: Diversity was higher, and naive CD4+ cells more numerous, in long-lived donors than in aged donors.

Primed by a sample-barcoded 5' primer and a J-beta primer mix, a second PCR proceeded for about 7 to 12 cycles. The yield of each sample was at least 3 million CDR3-containing paired-end reads. From the 5' RACE reads, TCRdb called clonotypes with MiXCR, one entry per CDR3 protein. This table has about 2 million distinct CDR3 sequences, around 48% appearing once. For this clonotype: Its specificity is unknown.

This CDR3 has 14 amino acids. V was shortened by 5 bases and J by 5 bases, with 15 bases between the two germline ends. The V gene's germline CDR1 is SGHTA and CDR2 FQGNSA. The rearrangement joins TRBV7-2 to TRBJ2-5; D perhaps matches TRBD1 (5 bases). The sample was blood. The receptor was derived from a woman in her forties in good health. This CDR3 reads CASSVGQLGETQYF. CDR3 coding DNA: TGTGCCAGCAGCGTAGGACAACTGGGGGAGACCCAGTACTTC.